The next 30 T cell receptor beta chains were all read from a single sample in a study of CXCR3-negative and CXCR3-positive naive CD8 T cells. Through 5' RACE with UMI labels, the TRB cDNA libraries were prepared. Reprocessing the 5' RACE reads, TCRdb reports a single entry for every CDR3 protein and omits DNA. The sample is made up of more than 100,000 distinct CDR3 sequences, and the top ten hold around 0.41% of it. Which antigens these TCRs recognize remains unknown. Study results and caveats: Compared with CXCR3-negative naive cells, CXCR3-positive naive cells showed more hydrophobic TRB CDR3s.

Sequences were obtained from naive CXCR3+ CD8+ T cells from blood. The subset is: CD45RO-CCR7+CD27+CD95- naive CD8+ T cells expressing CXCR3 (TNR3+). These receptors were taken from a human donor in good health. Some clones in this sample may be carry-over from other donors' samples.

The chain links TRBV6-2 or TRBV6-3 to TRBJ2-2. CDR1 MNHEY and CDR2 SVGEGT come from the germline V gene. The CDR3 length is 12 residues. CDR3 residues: CASSYYAGELFF.

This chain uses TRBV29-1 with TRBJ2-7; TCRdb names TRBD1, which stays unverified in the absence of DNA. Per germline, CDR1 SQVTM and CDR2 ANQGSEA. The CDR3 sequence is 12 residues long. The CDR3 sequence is CSVPGLSYEQYF.

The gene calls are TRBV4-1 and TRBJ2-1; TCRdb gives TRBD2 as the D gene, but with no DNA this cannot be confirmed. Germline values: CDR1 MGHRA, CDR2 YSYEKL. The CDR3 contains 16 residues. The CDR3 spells CASSARASGVNNEQFF.

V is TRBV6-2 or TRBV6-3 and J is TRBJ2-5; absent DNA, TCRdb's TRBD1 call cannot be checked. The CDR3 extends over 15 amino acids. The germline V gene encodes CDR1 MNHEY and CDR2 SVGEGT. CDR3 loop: CASSTRPPTDWAQYF.

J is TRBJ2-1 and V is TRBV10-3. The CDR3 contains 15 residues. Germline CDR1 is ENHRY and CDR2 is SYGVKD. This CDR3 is CASSLETSPDNEQFF.

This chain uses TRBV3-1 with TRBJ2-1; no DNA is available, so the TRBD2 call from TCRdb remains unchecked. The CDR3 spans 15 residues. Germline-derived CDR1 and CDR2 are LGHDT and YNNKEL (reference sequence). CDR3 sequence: CASSQNLGAVDEQFF.

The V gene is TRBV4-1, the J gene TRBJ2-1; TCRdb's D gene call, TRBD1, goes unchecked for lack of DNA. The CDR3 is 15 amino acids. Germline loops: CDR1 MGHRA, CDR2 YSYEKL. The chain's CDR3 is CASSQDRTGGNEQFF.

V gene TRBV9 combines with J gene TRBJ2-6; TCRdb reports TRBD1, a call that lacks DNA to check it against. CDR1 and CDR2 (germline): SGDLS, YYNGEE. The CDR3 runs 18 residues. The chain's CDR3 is CASSEGVTPSSGANVLTF.

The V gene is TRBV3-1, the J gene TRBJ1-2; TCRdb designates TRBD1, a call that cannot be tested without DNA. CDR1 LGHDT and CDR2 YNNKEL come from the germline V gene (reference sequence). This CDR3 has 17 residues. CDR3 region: CASSQDRFQGRFYGYTF.

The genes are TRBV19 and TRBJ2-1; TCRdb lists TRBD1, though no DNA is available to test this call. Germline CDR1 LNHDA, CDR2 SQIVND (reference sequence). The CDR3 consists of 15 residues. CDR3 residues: CASNKQAGLYNEQFF.

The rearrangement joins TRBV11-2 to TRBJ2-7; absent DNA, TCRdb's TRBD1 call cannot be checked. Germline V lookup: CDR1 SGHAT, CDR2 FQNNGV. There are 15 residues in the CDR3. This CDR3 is CASTPGVAGSYEQYF.

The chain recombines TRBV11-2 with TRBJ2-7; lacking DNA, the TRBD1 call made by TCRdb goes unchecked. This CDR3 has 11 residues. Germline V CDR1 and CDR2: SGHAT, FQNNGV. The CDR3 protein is CARTVSYEQYF.

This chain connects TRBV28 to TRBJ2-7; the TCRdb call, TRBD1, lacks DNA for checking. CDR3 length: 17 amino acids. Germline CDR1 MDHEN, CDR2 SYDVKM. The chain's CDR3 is CASSIGIGAGFSYEQYF. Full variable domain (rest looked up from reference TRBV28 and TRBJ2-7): DVKVTQSSRYLVKRTGEKVFLECVQDMDHENMFWYRQDPGLGLRLIYFSYDVKMKEKGDIPEGYSVSREKKERFSLILESASTNQTSMYLCASSIGIGAGFSYEQYFGPGTRLTVT.

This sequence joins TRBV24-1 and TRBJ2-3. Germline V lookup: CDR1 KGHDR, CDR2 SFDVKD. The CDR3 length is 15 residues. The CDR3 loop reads CATSDLRQGSDTQYF.

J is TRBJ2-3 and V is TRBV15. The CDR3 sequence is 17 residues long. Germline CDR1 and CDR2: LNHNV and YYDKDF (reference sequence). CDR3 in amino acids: CATSRDRLAGATDTQYF.

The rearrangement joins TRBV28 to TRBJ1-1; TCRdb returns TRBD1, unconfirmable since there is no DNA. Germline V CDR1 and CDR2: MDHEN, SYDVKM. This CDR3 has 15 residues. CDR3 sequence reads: CASSLTRAPRTEAFF.

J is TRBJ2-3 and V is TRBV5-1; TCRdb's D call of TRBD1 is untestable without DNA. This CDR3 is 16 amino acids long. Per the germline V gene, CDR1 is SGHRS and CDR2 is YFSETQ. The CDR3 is CASSTRQVPFTDTQYF. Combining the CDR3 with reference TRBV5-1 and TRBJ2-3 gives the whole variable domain KAGVTQTPRYLIKTRGQQVTLSCSPISGHRSVSWYQQTPGQGLQFLFEYFSETQRNKGNFPGRFSGRQFSNSRSEMNVSTLELGDSALYLCASSTRQVPFTDTQYFGPGTRLTVL.

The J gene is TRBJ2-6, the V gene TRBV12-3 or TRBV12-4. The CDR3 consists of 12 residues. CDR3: CASTAGANVLTF.

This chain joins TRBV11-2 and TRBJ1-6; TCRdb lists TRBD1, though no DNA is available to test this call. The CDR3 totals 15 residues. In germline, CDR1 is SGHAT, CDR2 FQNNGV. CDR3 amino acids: CASSLYFEGNSPLHF.

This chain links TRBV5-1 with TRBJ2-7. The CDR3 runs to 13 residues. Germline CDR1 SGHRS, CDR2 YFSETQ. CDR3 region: CASSFAGVYEQYF.

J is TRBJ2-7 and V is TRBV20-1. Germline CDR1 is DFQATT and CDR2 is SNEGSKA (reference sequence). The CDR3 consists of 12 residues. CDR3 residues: CSARGISYEQYF.

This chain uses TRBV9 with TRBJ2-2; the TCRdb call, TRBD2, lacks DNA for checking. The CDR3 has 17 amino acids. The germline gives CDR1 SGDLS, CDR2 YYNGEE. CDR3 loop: CASSVVSGPPNTGELFF.

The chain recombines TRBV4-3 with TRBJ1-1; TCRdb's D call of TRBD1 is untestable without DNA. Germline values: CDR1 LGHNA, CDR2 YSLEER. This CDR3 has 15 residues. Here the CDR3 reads CASSQEDRGNTEAFF.

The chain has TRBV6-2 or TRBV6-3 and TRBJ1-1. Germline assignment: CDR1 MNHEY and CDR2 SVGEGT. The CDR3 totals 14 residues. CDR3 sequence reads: CASSLGPRNTEAFF.

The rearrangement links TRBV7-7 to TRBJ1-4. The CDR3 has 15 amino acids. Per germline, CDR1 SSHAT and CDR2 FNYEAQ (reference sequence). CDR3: CASSRSVATNEKLFF.

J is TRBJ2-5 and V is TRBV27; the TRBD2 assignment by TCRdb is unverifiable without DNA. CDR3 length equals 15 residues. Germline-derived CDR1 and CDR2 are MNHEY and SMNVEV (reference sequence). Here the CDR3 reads CASSFLGLWEETQYF.

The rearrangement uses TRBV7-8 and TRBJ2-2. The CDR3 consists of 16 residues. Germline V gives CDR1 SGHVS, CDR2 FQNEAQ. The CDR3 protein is CASSLARIRWTGELFF.

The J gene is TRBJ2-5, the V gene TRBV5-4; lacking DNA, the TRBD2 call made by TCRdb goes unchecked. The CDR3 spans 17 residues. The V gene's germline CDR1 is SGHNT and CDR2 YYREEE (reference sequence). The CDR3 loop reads CASSLAVAGGLGETQYF.

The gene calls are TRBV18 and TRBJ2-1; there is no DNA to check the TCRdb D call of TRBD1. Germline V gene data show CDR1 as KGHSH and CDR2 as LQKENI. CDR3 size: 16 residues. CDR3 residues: CASSNTTGHGDNEQLF.

Here the CDR3 reads CASSESGHNEQFF. V is TRBV2 and J is TRBJ2-1. This CDR3 is built from 13 residues. The germline V gene encodes CDR1 SNHLY and CDR2 FYNNEI.